This TCR beta chain was captured by sequencing in a study of T cell responses to AZD1222 COVID-19 vaccine. Study-wide points: The study identified only five to seven AZD1222 recipients as seropositive at baseline. White British donors predominated, females outnumbered males, and clonal diversity was possibly underestimated.

Germline V gives CDR1 MGHRA, CDR2 YSYEKL. The V and J ends lost 1 base and 0 bases respectively, with 7 bases between them. This CDR3 is 15 amino acids long. In the case of this clone: What it recognizes is unknown.

Here immunoSEQ multiplex PCR was the method, and the copy in TCRdb shows in-frame clones only, minus some. The sample carries around 130,000 clones, over 90% recorded once. The chain employs TRBV4-1 and TRBJ1-5, with TRBD1 as a possible D gene (5 bases). The sequencing here drew on peripheral blood, taken on day 0 of AZD1222 vaccination. The receptor was derived from an adult in good health. The CDR3 loop is CASSQGGYSNQPQHF. CDR3 coding DNA: TGCGCCAGCAGCCAAGGGGGGTATAGCAATCAGCCCCAGCATTTT.